A single sample gave rise to the 23 T cell receptor beta chains below, sequenced in a study of control samples from healthy donors and cancer patients. Only in-frame clones appear in the TCRdb table, and some are missing; sequencing was by immunoSEQ multiplex PCR. The sample includes under 200,000 clones, 95% to 96% seen only once; the top ten take just over 1%. The specimen was blood. Every receptor here comes from a woman aged 30 to 39 in good health.

The genes are TRBV24-1 and TRBJ2-2, with TRBD1 identical over 10 bases. The CDR3 sequence is 15 residues long. V gave up 4 bases and J gave up 7 bases; unmatched junction bases: 5. Germline V gene sequence: CDR1 KGHDR, CDR2 SFDVKD. CDR3 sequence (DNA): TGTGCCACCAGTGACTGGGGGACAGGGGTCGGGGAGCTGTTTTTT. Amino acids: CATSDWGTGVGELFF.

Worth noting for this clone: At one end the junction does not follow the germline gene, possibly because of a read error. The chain is built from TRBV7-9 and TRBJ2-7; D is perhaps TRBD1 (6 bases). CDR1 and CDR2 from the germline V gene are SEHNR and FQNEAQ (reference sequence). This CDR3 has 14 residues. The CDR3, as DNA: TGTGCCAGCAGTCCGGACAGAAACTCCTTCGAGCAGTACTTC. It codes for CASSPDRNSFEQYF.

The gene calls are TRBV3-1 (or the pseudogene TRBV3-2) and TRBJ1-4; the D gene is possibly TRBD1 (5 bases). CDR3 length: 13 amino acids. CDR1 LGHDT and CDR2 YNNKEL come from the germline V gene (reference sequence). V shed 4 bases and J shed 7 bases, with 10 bases lying between them. The CDR3 protein is CASSLRRGEKLFF. The CDR3 coding sequence is TGTGCCAGCAGCCTACGAAGGGGTGAAAAACTGTTTTTT.

This sequence joins TRBV5-8 and TRBJ2-5, with 11 bases that match TRBD1. The CDR3 length is 15 residues. The V and J ends lost 4 bases and 5 bases, in that order; junction bases with no gene match: 7. Per the germline V gene, CDR1 is SGHTS and CDR2 is YDEGEE. In nucleotides, the CDR3 is TGTGCCAGCAGCGGGAGAAGGACAGGGGGCGAGACCCAGTACTTC. It specifies CASSGRRTGGETQYF.

CDR3 nucleotide sequence: TGTGCCAGCAGCCCCGACATGACCTCCTACAATGAGCAGTTCTTC. Translated, it gives CASSPDMTSYNEQFF. The genes are TRBV9 and TRBJ2-1; D is unclear. V lost 4 bases and J lost 0, with 11 bases in between. Per the germline V gene, CDR1 is SGDLS and CDR2 is YYNGEE. The CDR3 spans 15 residues.

The V gene is TRBV25-1, the J gene TRBJ2-3; 8 nucleotides line up with TRBD1. Germline assignment: CDR1 MGHDK and CDR2 SYGVNS. The V and J ends lost 3 bases and 2 bases, in that order; junction bases with no gene match: 7. The CDR3 length is 16 residues. CDR3 protein: CASSEPGTGATDTQYF. The CDR3, as DNA: TGTGCCAGCAGTGAGCCAGGGACAGGAGCCACAGATACGCAGTATTTT.

The chain links TRBV18 to TRBJ2-1; 10 bases are shared with TRBD2. This CDR3 comprises 14 residues. Trimming took 3 bases from V and 5 from J; bases not matched to a gene: 1. CDR1 and CDR2 (germline): KGHSH, LQKENI. CDR3 region: CASSPGLAHNEQFF. CDR3 sequence (DNA): TGTGCCAGCTCACCGGGACTAGCGCACAATGAGCAGTTCTTC.

This clone was recorded only once. CDR3 nucleotide sequence: TGTGCCAGCAGCTGGGGCCGGACAGCCGCCACAGATACGCAGTATTTT. This codes for CASSWGRTAATDTQYF. The gene calls are TRBV5-5 and TRBJ2-3, with D perhaps TRBD1 (6 bases). The CDR3 is 16 residues long. V lost 3 bases, J lost 2 bases, and 16 bases lay in between. Germline V CDR1 and CDR2: SGHKS, YYEKEE (reference sequence).

The rearrangement uses TRBV30 and TRBJ2-7; 7 bases map to TRBD2. CDR3 length: 14 residues. V gave up 0 bases and J gave up 2 bases; unmatched junction bases: 4. Looked up from germline, CDR1 is GTSNPN and CDR2 is SVGIG (reference sequence). The CDR3 loop reads CAWSVSSGPYEQYF. DNA of the CDR3: TGTGCCTGGAGTGTGTCTAGCGGTCCCTACGAGCAGTACTTC. The variable domain in full, completed from reference TRBV30 and TRBJ2-7, reads SQTIHQWPATLVQPVGSPLSLECTVEGTSNPNLYWYRQAAGRGLQLLFYSVGIGQISSEVPQNLSASRPQDRQFILSSKKLLLSDSGFYLCAWSVSSGPYEQYFGPGTRLTVT.

The rearrangement uses TRBV3-1 (or the pseudogene TRBV3-2) and TRBJ2-7; tentatively, D is TRBD1 or TRBD2 (7 bases each). Germline lookup yields CDR1 LGHDT and CDR2 YNNKEL (reference sequence). The CDR3 contains 17 residues. Trimming stripped 0 bases from V and 6 bases from J, with 21 bases between. The CDR3 region has the DNA TGTGCCAGCAGCCAAGATCTGGGCAGGGGGGGCTCGGGCGAGCAGTACTTC. This gives the protein CASSQDLGRGGSGEQYF.

To note about this clone: Its ends do not fully match the called genes, so a read error is possible. This chain joins TRBV7-7 and TRBJ2-5; possible D gene TRBD1, 5 bases. Germline V CDR1 and CDR2: SSHAT, FNYEAQ (reference sequence). The CDR3 sequence is 15 residues long. CDR3 in amino acids: CASSPYPPGQETQYF. The CDR3 DNA follows: TGTGCTAGCAGCCCCTATCCCCCAGGGCAAGAGACCCAGTACTTC.

The J gene is TRBJ1-5, the V gene TRBV6-4, with D perhaps matching TRBD1 (6 bases). This CDR3 has 19 residues. V lost 2 bases and J lost 2, with 22 bases in between. Germline V gives CDR1 MRHNA, CDR2 SNTAGT. The CDR3 region is CASSDRGRKGRFGNQPQHF. The CDR3 nucleotides read TGTGCCAGCAGTGACCGGGGGCGCAAAGGTAGATTTGGCAATCAGCCCCAGCATTTT.

The chain combines TRBV27 with TRBJ1-6; 12 bases are a match to TRBD1. Germline CDR1 and CDR2: MNHEY and SMNVEV (reference sequence). This CDR3 contains 16 residues. The V and J ends lost 5 bases and 10 bases, in that order; junction bases with no gene match: 9. CDR3 sequence (DNA): TGTGCCAGCAGTCAGTGGATGGGACAGGGGGCATCACCCCTCCACTTT. Protein product: CASSQWMGQGASPLHF.

This sequence joins TRBV4-1 and TRBJ2-7, with 8 bases that match TRBD1. Germline lookup yields CDR1 MGHRA and CDR2 YSYEKL. Trimming at V came to 2 bases and at J to 2 bases, leaving 11 bases not matched to a gene. This CDR3 is built from 17 residues. The CDR3 DNA reads TGCGCCAGCAGCCAAAAATTTCCGACAGGGGAGGCCTACGAGCAGTACTTC. Protein: CASSQKFPTGEAYEQYF.

The rearrangement uses TRBV12-3 or TRBV12-4 and TRBJ2-7, with D possibly being TRBD1 (5 bases). The CDR3 totals 13 residues. V dropped 4 bases and J dropped 3 bases, with 10 bases sitting between them. CDR3 sequence reads: CASSWSQGYEQYF. For the CDR3, the DNA is TGTGCCAGCAGTTGGTCCCAGGGCTACGAGCAGTACTTC.

V usage is TRBV25-1 and J usage is TRBJ1-4; possible D gene TRBD1, 6 bases. Looked up from germline, CDR1 is MGHDK and CDR2 is SYGVNS. The CDR3 length is 14 residues. Trimming removed 8 bases from V and 8 bases from J, with 18 bases in between. CDR3 region: CASGVGRGGEKLFF. Here the CDR3 DNA reads TGTGCCAGCGGGGTTGGCAGGGGAGGCGAAAAACTGTTTTTT.

The V and J genes are TRBV2 and TRBJ2-3; 9 bases map to TRBD1. J lost 0 bases, V lost 5 bases, and 3 bases had no gene match. CDR1 is SNHLY, CDR2 FYNNEI, per germline. The CDR3 spans 15 residues. The CDR3 region is CASSTDRGSTDTQYF. The CDR3 nucleotides are TGTGCCAGCAGTACAGACAGGGGGAGCACAGATACGCAGTATTTT.

The rearrangement links TRBV30 to TRBJ2-3; D tentatively fits TRBD1 or TRBD2 (5 bases each). Between the trimmed V and J ends, which lost 1 base and 7 bases, there was a span of 9 bases. Germline CDR1 reads GTSNPN; CDR2 reads SVGIG (reference sequence). This CDR3 is 12 amino acids long. The CDR3 DNA is TGTGCCTGGAGTGAGGGGAGAAATACGCAGTATTTT. Encoded protein: CAWSEGRNTQYF. Full variable domain (remainder filled in from reference TRBV30 and TRBJ2-3): SQTIHQWPATLVQPVGSPLSLECTVEGTSNPNLYWYRQAAGRGLQLLFYSVGIGQISSEVPQNLSASRPQDRQFILSSKKLLLSDSGFYLCAWSEGRNTQYFGPGTRLTVL.

The V gene is TRBV5-6, the J gene TRBJ1-2; no definite D call. Germline lookup yields CDR1 SGHDT and CDR2 YYEEEE. The V and J ends lost 1 base and 0 bases respectively, with 1 base between them. This CDR3 is 12 amino acids long. The CDR3 loop reads CASSLTNYGYTF. The DNA of the CDR3 is TGTGCCAGCAGCTTGACTAACTATGGCTACACCTTC.

The rearrangement uses TRBV6-5 and TRBJ2-7, with D perhaps TRBD2 (7 bases). There are 14 residues in the CDR3. V was pared by 2 bases and J by 7 bases, with 15 bases between. The germline V gene encodes CDR1 MNHEY and CDR2 SVGAGI. The CDR3 sequence is CASSYGRGGGEQYF. The CDR3 coding sequence is TGTGCCAGCAGTTACGGCAGGGGCGGGGGAGAGCAGTACTTC.

The chain employs TRBV5-6 and TRBJ2-2; 8 nucleotides match TRBD2. Per the germline V gene, CDR1 is SGHDT and CDR2 is YYEEEE. This CDR3 is built from 19 residues. Losses at the gene ends were 1 base for V and 4 bases for J; bases not matched to a gene: 15. DNA for the CDR3: TGTGCCAGCAGCTTGTCCCTTTTCAGCGGGAGTTCGAGCACCGGGGAGCTGTTTTTT. This gives the protein CASSLSLFSGSSSTGELFF.

The chain combines TRBV25-1 with TRBJ1-1, with 12 positions matching TRBD1. V trimming: 0 bases; J trimming: 4 bases; junction bases outside the gene matches: 9. CDR3 length: 18 residues. In germline, CDR1 is MGHDK, CDR2 SYGVNS. The CDR3: CASSEYRDRGRWGTEAFF. As DNA, the CDR3 is TGTGCCAGCAGTGAATACCGGGACAGGGGGCGGTGGGGCACTGAAGCTTTCTTT.

The gene calls are TRBV5-1 and TRBJ1-2; unclear D gene. The germline gives CDR1 SGHRS, CDR2 YFSETQ. V lost 0 bases and J 4 bases, leaving 13 bases between the germline ends. The CDR3 is made up of 15 amino acids. The CDR3: CASSLDVTTFYGYTF. For the CDR3, the DNA is TGCGCCAGCAGCTTGGACGTGACAACTTTCTATGGCTACACCTTC.